Below are 15 T cell receptor beta chains sequenced from a single sample in a study of T-cell memory formation after mild COVID-19 (dated by TCRdb to the early 2020s). Library preparation used 5' RACE. Sequencing was carried out with an Illumina NovaSeq 6000. The raw public data were reprocessed by TCRdb itself: fastp quality trimming at Q25, MiXCR clonotype calling, in-frame beta chains only. Rows with a matching CDR3 protein are joined into one entry that keeps the most common DNA and genes. The sample table records about 350,000 distinct CDR3 sequences; around 15% of these occur just once. Of the sample, 20% to 25% is held by the ten largest clones. The sample taken for sequencing was PBMCs or a T cell subset sorted from them (not recorded which). These receptors were taken from a man aged 18-30 years who had mild COVID-19 (a few samples of this study predate the infection). The sample titles of this study are shuffled in the database, so cell type and time point are left out; the donor was told from shared clones.

The chain joins TRBV20-1 to TRBJ2-1; 9 bases are a match to TRBD2. This CDR3 has 16 amino acids. CDR1 and CDR2 (germline): DFQATT, SNEGSKA (reference sequence). Germline trimming cut 3 bases from V and 7 bases from J; bases unmatched to any gene: 13. The CDR3 region has the DNA TGCAGTGCTAGGTCTGGCGGGGGGGTTTATATAAATGAGCAGTTCTTC. Translating it yields CSARSGGGVYINEQFF.

This clonotype was seen a handful of times. V gene TRBV5-1 combines with J gene TRBJ2-5; 8 bases match TRBD1. The CDR3 has 14 amino acids. V shed 0 bases and J 5 bases; nucleotides not matched to a gene: 3. Germline V gene lookup returns CDR1 SGHRS and CDR2 YFSETQ. CDR3 sequence: CASSLGTGYETQYF. Written as DNA, the CDR3 is TGCGCCAGCAGCTTGGGGACAGGGTACGAGACCCAGTACTTC.

This clonotype appeared a few times. The chain employs TRBV6-6 and TRBJ2-7, with D possibly being TRBD2 (6 bases). V was shortened by 4 bases and J by 3 bases, with 13 bases between the two germline ends. CDR3 length: 14 amino acids. Looked up from germline, CDR1 is MNHNY and CDR2 is SVGAGI (reference sequence). CDR3 bases: TGTGCCAGCAGTTCCACCGGACTATACTACGAGCAGTACGTC. Encoded protein: CASSSTGLYYEQYV.

There are a few counts of this clonotype. Written as DNA, the CDR3 is TGCGCCAGCAGGAGGGAAACCTTCAATGAGCAGTTCTTC. Translating gives CASRRETFNEQFF. The chain carries TRBV5-1 and TRBJ2-1; a weak D match, TRBD2 (5 bases). The CDR3 is made up of 13 amino acids. V lost 5 bases to trimming and J lost 6 bases, with 12 bases between them. CDR1 is SGHRS, CDR2 YFSETQ, per germline.

This clonotype was seen more than once but under ten times. The V call is TRBV4-3, the J call TRBJ1-2; TRBD1 aligns across 11 bases. V gave up 4 bases and J gave up 6 bases; unmatched junction bases: 7. The CDR3 spans 15 residues. Germline CDR1 is LGHNA and CDR2 is YSLEER. In DNA form, the CDR3 reads TGCGCCAGCAGCCCTGCATGGGGACAGGGGGATGGCTACACCTTC. This codes for CASSPAWGQGDGYTF.

Details on this clonotype: One end of the junction varies from germline; a read error may be responsible. The chain carries TRBV7-9 and TRBJ1-2; D possibly corresponds to TRBD1 (5 bases). The germline V gene has CDR1 SEHNR and CDR2 FQNEAQ (reference sequence). The CDR3 is made up of 15 amino acids. As DNA, the CDR3 is TGTGCAAGCAGCCCCCAGCTAGGGCCAGGGTATGGCTACACCTTC. It translates to CASSPQLGPGYGYTF.

This chain uses TRBV6-1 with TRBJ2-5, with 9 bases that match TRBD1. Losses at the gene ends were 5 bases for V and 5 bases for J; bases not matched to a gene: 12. The CDR3 sequence is 16 residues long. Germline V gives CDR1 MNHNS, CDR2 SASEGT. The CDR3 reads CASSKTQGAGRETQYF. CDR3 nucleotide sequence: TGTGCCAGCAGTAAAACACAGGGGGCAGGGAGGGAGACCCAGTACTTC.

The chain combines TRBV19 with TRBJ2-2; D unclear. V was pared by 3 bases and J by 5 bases, with 7 bases between. Looked up from germline, CDR1 is LNHDA and CDR2 is SQIVND (reference sequence). This CDR3 region has 13 residues. CDR3 bases: TGTGCCAGTAGTATGGGCGTAACCGGGGAGCTGTTTTTT. Translation: CASSMGVTGELFF.

This clonotype was recorded a few times. This rearrangement joins TRBV7-9 to TRBJ2-5; possibly TRBD1 or TRBD2 for D (5 bases each). The CDR3 is 17 amino acids. The V gene's germline CDR1 is SEHNR and CDR2 FQNEAQ (reference sequence). Trimming took off 2 bases at V and 1 base at J, with 17 bases between the two ends. The CDR3 spells CASSLRGGRRVQETQYF. The CDR3 bases are TGTGCCAGCAGCTTACGTGGGGGTAGAAGGGTCCAAGAGACCCAGTACTTC. The whole variable domain, filled in from reference TRBV7-9 and TRBJ2-5, reads DTGVSQNPRHKITKRGQNVTFRCDPISEHNRLYWYRQTLGQGPEFLTYFQNEAQLEKSRLLSDRFSAERPKGSFSTLEIQRTEQGDSAMYLCASSLRGGRRVQETQYFGPGTRLLVL.

This clonotype has at least ten counts. This chain uses TRBV7-2 with TRBJ2-4, with 8 bases identical to TRBD1. V lost 5 bases, J lost 10 bases, and 10 bases stayed unmatched. This CDR3 comprises 14 residues. CDR1 SGHTA and CDR2 FQGNSA come from the germline V gene. CDR3 residues: CASSPPGTGHIQYF. The CDR3 bases are TGTGCCAGCAGCCCACCGGGGACAGGTCATATTCAGTACTTC.

This chain connects TRBV12-3 or TRBV12-4 to TRBJ1-1, with D unclear. The V gene lost 3 bases and the J gene lost 0 bases, with 14 bases spanning the gap. The CDR3 runs to 16 residues. The CDR3 DNA sequence: TGTGCCAGCAGTTTTAGGGCAAGTAGGATGAACACTGAAGCTTTCTTT. Protein product: CASSFRASRMNTEAFF.

Ten or more counts support this clonotype. This sequence joins TRBV11-2 and TRBJ1-5; TRBD1 agrees at 7 bases. Germline assignment: CDR1 SGHAT and CDR2 FQNNGV. V was clipped by 4 bases and J by 2 bases; unmatched bases: 2. This CDR3 is 14 amino acids long. CDR3 loop: CASSSDRGNQPQHF. CDR3 DNA sequence: TGTGCCAGCAGCTCCGACAGGGGCAATCAGCCCCAGCATTTT.

The chain is built from TRBV12-3 or TRBV12-4 and TRBJ1-2; possible D gene TRBD1, 5 bases. This CDR3 region has 12 residues. Trimming shortened V by 5 bases and J by 8 bases, and 12 bases separated the two germline ends. The CDR3 sequence is CASSHGTGGYTF. The CDR3 DNA reads as TGTGCCAGCAGTCACGGGACTGGCGGCTACACCTTC.

The chain carries TRBV7-8 and TRBJ1-2; possible D gene TRBD1, 6 bases. CDR1 is SGHVS and CDR2 is FQNEAQ in the germline V gene. The CDR3 covers 14 residues. V lost 5 bases, J lost 6 bases, and 16 bases lay in between. The CDR3 DNA follows: TGTGCCAGCAGCCGATCGGGGGGCCTTGATGGCTACACCTTC. It yields the protein CASSRSGGLDGYTF. Full variable domain (remainder filled in from reference TRBV7-8 and TRBJ1-2): GAGVSQSPRYKVAKRGQDVALRCDPISGHVSLFWYQQALGQGPEFLTYFQNEAQLDKSGLPSDRFFAERPEGSVSTLKIQRTQQEDSAVYLCASSRSGGLDGYTFGSGTRLTVV.

This clonotype occurred a few times. V usage is TRBV28 and J usage is TRBJ1-6, with D possibly matching TRBD1 (6 bases). CDR1 MDHEN and CDR2 SYDVKM come from the germline V gene. Trimming pared 2 bases from V and 7 bases from J, leaving 9 bases between. CDR3 length: 14 residues. The chain's CDR3 is CASSLRGMNSPLHF. CDR3 nucleotides: TGTGCCAGCAGTTTAAGGGGGATGAATTCACCCCTCCACTTT.